The sequence of this T cell receptor (beta chain) was determined in a study of T cell responses to AZD1222 COVID-19 vaccine. Findings and limits, study-wide: The study found vaccine-associated CD4 TCRs spanning spike, dominant at 160-218 and 743-854.

CDR3 length equals 15 residues. Trimming shortened V by 7 bases and J by 0 bases, and 13 bases separated the two germline ends. Per the germline V gene, CDR1 is LNHDA and CDR2 is SQIVND (reference sequence). Worth noting for this clone: Its antigen is not known.

TCRdb's table, derived via immunoSEQ multiplex PCR, lists solely in-frame clones and lacks some. The sample records under 200,000 clones, roughly 93% being singletons. This TCR was sampled from an adult in good health. The chain joins TRBV19 to TRBJ1-3; no clear D. The source was peripheral blood, collected on day 0 of AZD1222 vaccination. For the CDR3, the DNA is TGTGCCAGTAAAAACGCTGGCTACTCTGGAAACACCATATATTTT. Amino acids: CASKNAGYSGNTIYF.